Sequencing of this T cell receptor beta chain was carried out in a study of post-analysis software for immune sequencing data. Study at large: Progressive-relapsing, secondary progressive and relapsing-remitting multiple sclerosis were among the disease courses included.

General study results and limits: Multiple sclerosis patients had significantly lower normalized Chao1 diversity than controls.

Incorporated into the TCR beta cDNA libraries were unique molecular identifiers, which served to reduce PCR and sequencing biases. TCRdb analysed the PCR reads with MiXCR anew, one entry per CDR3 protein. The sample has 600,000 to 700,000 distinct CDR3 sequences; about 60% are singletons. This clonotype was detected once. Its target is unknown. Source material: blood. The clonotype originates from a girl under 10 years old with multiple sclerosis.

CDR3 bases: TGCAGCGCCAAGGGGGGGGCGGACACTGAAGCTTTCTTT. Translated: CSAKGGADTEAFF. The chain has TRBV29-1 and TRBJ1-1, with a weak D call TRBD1 (6 bases). CDR3 length: 13 amino acids. Trimming left V 7 bases short and J 3 bases short, with 15 bases between. Per germline, CDR1 SQVTM and CDR2 ANQGSEA.